This T cell receptor (beta chain) was found in a study of T cells after yellow fever vaccination. Overall study results and limits: Only a small proportion of the clonotypes turned up in both the CD4 and the CD8 compartments, likely arising from convergent recombination.

In TCRdb, the 5' RACE reads were re-called with MiXCR into one record per CDR3 protein. The sample consists of over 45,000 distinct CDR3 sequences, more than 5.5% of them appearing once. V dropped 5 bases and J dropped 4; count of bases not matched to a gene: 15. The CDR3 extends over 17 amino acids. Germline V gene lookup returns CDR1 LGHNA and CDR2 YSLEER. This clonotype was counted a few times. The antigen remains undetermined. This rearrangement joins TRBV4-3 to TRBJ2-3; TRBD1 aligns across 7 bases. The clonotype was recovered from a man aged 18 to 35 who received the YFV17D yellow fever vaccine. The sequencing here drew on CD8+ T cells sorted from PBMCs, taken on the day of the first yellow fever vaccination. CDR3 DNA sequence: TGCGCCAGCAGCGAAAGGGTTATGGAGAGGGGGCCAGATACGCAGTATTTT. Translated, it gives CASSERVMERGPDTQYF.